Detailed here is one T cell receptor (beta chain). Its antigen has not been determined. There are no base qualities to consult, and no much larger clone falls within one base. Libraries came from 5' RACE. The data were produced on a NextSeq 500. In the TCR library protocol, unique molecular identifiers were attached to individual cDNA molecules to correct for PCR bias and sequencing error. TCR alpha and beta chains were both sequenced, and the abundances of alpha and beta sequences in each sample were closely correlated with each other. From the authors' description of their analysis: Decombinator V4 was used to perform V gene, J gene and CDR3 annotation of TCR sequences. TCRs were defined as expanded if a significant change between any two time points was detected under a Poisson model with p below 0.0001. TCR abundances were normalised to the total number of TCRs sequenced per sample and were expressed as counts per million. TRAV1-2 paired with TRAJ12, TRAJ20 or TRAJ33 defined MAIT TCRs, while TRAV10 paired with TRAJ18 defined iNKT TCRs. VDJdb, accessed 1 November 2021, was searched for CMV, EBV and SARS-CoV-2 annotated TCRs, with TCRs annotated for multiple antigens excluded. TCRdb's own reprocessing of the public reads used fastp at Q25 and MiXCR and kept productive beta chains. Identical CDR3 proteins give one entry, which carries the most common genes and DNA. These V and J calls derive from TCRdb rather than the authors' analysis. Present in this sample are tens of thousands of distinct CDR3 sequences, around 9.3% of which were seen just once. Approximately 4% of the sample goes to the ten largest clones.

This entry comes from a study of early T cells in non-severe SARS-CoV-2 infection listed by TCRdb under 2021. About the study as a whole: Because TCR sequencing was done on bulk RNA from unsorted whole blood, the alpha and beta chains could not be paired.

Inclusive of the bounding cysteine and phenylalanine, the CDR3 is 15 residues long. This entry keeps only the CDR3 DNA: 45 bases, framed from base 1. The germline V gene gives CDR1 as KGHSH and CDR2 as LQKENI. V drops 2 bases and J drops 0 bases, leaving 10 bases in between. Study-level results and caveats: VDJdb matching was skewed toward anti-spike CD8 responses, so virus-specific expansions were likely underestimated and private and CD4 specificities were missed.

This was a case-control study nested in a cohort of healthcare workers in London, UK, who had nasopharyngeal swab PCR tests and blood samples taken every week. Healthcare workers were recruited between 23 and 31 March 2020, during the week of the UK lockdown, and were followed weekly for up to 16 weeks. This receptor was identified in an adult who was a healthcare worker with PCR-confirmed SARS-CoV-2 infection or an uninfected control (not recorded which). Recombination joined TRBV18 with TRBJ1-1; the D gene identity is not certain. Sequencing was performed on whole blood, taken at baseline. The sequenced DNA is TGTGCCAGCTCACCAAGGACCAACCTGAACACTGAAGCTTTCTTT. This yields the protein CASSPRTNLNTEAFF.